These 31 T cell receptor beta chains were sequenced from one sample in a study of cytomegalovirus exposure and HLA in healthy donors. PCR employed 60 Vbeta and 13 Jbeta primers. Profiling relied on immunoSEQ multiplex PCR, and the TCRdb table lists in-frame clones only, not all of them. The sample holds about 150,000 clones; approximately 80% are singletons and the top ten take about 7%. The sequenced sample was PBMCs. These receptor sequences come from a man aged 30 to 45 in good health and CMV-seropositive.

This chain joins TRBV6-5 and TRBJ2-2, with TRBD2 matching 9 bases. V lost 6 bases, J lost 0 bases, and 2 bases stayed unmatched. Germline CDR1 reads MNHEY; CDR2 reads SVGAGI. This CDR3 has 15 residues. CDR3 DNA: TGTGCCAGCAGCCGCGGGGGGGCGAACACCGGGGAGCTGTTTTTT. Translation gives CASSRGGANTGELFF.

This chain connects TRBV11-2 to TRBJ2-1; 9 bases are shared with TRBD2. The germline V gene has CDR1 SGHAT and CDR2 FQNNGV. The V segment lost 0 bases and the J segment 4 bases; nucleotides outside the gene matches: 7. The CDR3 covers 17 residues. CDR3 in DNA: TGTGCCAGCAGCTTAGATACCGCTAGCGGGATGTACAATGAGCAGTTCTTC. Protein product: CASSLDTASGMYNEQFF.

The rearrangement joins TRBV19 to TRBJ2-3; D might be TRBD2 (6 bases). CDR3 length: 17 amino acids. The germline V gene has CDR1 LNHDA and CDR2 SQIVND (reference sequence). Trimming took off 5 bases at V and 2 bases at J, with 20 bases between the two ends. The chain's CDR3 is CASSANGPSGLTDTQYF. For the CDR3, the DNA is TGTGCCAGTAGTGCCAACGGCCCCAGCGGGCTCACAGATACGCAGTATTTT.

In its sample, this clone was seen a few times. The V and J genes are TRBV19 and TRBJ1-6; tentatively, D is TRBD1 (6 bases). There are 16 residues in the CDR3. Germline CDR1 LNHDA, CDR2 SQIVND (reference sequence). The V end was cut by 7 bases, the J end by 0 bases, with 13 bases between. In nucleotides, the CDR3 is TGTGCCAGTACCACGAGGGGGGGCTCCTATAATTCACCCCTCCACTTT. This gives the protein CASTTRGGSYNSPLHF.

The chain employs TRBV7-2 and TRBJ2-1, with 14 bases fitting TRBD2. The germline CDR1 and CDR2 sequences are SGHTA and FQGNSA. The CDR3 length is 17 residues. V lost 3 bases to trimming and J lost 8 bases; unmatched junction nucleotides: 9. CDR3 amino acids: CASSFQTSGGERYEQFF. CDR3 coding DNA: TGTGCCAGCAGCTTCCAGACTAGCGGGGGGGAAAGGTATGAGCAGTTCTTC.

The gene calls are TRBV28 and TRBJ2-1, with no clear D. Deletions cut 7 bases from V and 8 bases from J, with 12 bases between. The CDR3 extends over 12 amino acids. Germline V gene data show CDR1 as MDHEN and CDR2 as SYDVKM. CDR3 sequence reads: CASTEDRDEQFF. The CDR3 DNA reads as TGTGCCAGCACCGAGGATCGGGATGAGCAGTTCTTC.

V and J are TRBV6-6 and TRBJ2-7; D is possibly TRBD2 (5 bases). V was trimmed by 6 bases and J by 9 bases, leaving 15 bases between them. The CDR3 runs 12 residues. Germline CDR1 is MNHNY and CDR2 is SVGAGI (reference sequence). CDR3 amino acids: CASSPTDYWQYF. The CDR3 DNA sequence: TGTGCCAGCAGCCCAACCGACTACTGGCAGTACTTC.

In DNA form, the CDR3 reads TGTGCCAGCAGCGCCAACCGGGACAGGTCCTACGAGCAGTACTTC. The encoded protein is CASSANRDRSYEQYF. This chain uses TRBV9 with TRBJ2-7; TRBD1 aligns across 8 bases. CDR3 size: 15 residues. Germline values: CDR1 SGDLS, CDR2 YYNGEE. Trimming at V came to 3 bases and at J to 1 base, leaving 6 bases not matched to a gene.

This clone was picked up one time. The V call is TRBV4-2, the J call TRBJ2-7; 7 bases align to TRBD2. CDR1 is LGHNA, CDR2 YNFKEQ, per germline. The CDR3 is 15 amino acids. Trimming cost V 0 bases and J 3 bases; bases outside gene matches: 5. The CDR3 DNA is TGTGCCAGCAGCCAAGAAAGGACTAGTCACTACGAGCAGTACTTC. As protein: CASSQERTSHYEQYF.

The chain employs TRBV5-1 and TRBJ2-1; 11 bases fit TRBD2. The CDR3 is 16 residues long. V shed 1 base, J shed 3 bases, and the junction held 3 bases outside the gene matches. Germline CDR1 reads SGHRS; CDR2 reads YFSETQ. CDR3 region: CASSLISGGGYNEQFF. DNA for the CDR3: TGCGCCAGCAGCTTGATTAGCGGGGGGGGCTACAATGAGCAGTTCTTC. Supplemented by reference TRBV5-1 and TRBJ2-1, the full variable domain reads KAGVTQTPRYLIKTRGQQVTLSCSPISGHRSVSWYQQTPGQGLQFLFEYFSETQRNKGNFPGRFSGRQFSNSRSEMNVSTLELGDSALYLCASSLISGGGYNEQFFGPGTRLTVL.

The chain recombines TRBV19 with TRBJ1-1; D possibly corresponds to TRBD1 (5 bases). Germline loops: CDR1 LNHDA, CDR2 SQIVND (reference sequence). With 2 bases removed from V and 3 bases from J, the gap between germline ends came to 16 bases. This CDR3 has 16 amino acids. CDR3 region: CASSIWGGYGDTEAFF. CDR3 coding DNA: TGTGCCAGTAGTATATGGGGGGGGTATGGCGACACTGAAGCTTTCTTT.

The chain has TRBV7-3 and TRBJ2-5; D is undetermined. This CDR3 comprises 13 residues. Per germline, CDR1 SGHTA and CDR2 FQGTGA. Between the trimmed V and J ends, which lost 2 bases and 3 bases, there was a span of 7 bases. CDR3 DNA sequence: TGTGCCAGCAGCTTATTTAGAGAAGAGACCCAGTACTTC. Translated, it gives CASSLFREETQYF. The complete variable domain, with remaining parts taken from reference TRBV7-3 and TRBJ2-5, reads GAGVSQTPSNKVTEKGKYVELRCDPISGHTALYWYRQSLGQGPEFLIYFQGTGAADDSGLPNDRFFAVRPEGSVSTLKIQRTERGDSAVYLCASSLFREETQYFGPGTRLLVL.

DNA of the CDR3: TGTGCCAGCAGCAGGGGACAGGGCTACTCTGGGGCCAACGTCCTGACTTTC. Residues: CASSRGQGYSGANVLTF. The chain carries TRBV27 and TRBJ2-6, with 9 bases aligning to TRBD1. The CDR3 runs 17 residues. Germline V lookup: CDR1 MNHEY, CDR2 SMNVEV (reference sequence). With 6 bases clipped from V and 0 bases from J, the junction kept 6 bases outside the gene matches.

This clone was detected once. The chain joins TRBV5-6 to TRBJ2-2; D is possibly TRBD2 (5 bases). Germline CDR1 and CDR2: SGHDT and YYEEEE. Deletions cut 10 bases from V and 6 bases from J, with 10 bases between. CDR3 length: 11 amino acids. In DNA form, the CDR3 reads TGTGCCTCGGCGGGTCCCGGGGAGCTGTTTTTT. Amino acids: CASAGPGELFF.

In DNA form, the CDR3 reads TGTGCCAGCAGTTACTACAATGCTAACTATGGCTACACCTTC. Its protein is CASSYYNANYGYTF. The J gene is TRBJ1-2, the V gene TRBV6-6; the D is unclear. V lost 1 base to trimming and J lost 0 bases, with 6 bases between them. Germline values: CDR1 MNHNY, CDR2 SVGAGI (reference sequence). CDR3 length: 14 residues.

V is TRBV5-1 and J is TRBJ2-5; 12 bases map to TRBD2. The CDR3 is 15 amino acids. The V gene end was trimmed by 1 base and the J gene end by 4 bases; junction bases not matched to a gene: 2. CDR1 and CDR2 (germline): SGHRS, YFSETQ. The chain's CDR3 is CASSLKLAGGETQYF. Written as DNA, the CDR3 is TGCGCCAGCAGCTTGAAACTAGCGGGAGGAGAGACCCAGTACTTC.

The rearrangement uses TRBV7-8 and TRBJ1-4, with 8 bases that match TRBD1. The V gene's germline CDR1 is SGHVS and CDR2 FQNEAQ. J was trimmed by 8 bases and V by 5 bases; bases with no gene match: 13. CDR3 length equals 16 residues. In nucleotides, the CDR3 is TGTGCCAGCAGCGGACCCGGGACAGGCTCCTTCGAAAAACTGTTTTTT. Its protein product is CASSGPGTGSFEKLFF.

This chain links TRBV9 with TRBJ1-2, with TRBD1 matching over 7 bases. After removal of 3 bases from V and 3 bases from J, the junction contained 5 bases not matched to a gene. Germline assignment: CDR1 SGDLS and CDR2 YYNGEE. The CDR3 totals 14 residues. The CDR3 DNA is TGTGCCAGCAGCGCCAACAGGGGCGACTATGGCTACACCTTC. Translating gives CASSANRGDYGYTF.

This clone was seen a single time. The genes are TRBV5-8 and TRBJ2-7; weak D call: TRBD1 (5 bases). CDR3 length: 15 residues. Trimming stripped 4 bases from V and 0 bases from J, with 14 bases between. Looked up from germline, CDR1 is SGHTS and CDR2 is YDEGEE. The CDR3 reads CASSTRQRSSYEQYF. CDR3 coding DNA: TGTGCCAGCAGCACACGACAGAGGAGCTCCTACGAGCAGTACTTC.

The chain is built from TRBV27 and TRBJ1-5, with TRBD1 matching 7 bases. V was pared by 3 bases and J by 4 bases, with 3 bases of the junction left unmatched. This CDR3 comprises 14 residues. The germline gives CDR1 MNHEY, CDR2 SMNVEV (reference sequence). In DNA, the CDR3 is TGTGCCAGCAGTTTCGGCAGGGGGAATCAGCCCCAGCATTTT. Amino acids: CASSFGRGNQPQHF.

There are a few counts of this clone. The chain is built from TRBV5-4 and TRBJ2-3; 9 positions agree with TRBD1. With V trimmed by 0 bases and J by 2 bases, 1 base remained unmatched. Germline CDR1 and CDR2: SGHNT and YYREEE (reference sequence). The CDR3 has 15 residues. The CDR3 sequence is CASSLDRGHTDTQYF. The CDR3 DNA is TGTGCCAGCAGCTTGGACAGGGGGCACACAGATACGCAGTATTTT.

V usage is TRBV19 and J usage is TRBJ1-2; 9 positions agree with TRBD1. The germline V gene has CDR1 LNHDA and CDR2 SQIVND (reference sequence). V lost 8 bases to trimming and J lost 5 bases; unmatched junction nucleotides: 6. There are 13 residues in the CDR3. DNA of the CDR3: TGTGCCAGTTACCGGACAGGGGAATATGGCTACACCTTC. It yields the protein CASYRTGEYGYTF.

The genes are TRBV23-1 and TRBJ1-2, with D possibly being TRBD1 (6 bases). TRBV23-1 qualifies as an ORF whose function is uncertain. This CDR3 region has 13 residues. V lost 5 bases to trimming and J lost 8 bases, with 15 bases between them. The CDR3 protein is CASSSPLRGGYTF. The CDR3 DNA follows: TGCGCCAGCAGTTCCCCCCTCAGGGGAGGCTACACCTTC.

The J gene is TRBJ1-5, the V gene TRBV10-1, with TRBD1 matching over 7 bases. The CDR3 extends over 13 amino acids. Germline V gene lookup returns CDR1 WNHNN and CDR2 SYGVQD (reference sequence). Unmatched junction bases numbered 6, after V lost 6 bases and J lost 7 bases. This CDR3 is CASRTGLSQPQHF. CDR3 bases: TGCGCCAGCAGGACAGGGTTAAGCCAGCCCCAGCATTTT.

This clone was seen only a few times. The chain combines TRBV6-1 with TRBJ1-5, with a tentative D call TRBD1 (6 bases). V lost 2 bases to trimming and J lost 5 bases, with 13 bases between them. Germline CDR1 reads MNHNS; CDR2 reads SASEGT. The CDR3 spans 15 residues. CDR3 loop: CASSELGTNYQPQHF. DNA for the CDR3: TGTGCCAGCAGTGAACTGGGGACAAATTATCAGCCCCAGCATTTT.

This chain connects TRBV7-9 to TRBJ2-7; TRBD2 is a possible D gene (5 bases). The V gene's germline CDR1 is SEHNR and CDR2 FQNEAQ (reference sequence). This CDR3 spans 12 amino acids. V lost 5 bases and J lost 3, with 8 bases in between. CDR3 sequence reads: CASSAGIYEQYF. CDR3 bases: TGTGCCAGCAGCGCCGGGATCTACGAGCAGTACTTC. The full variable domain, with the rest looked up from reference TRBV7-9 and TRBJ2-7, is DTGVSQNPRHKITKRGQNVTFRCDPISEHNRLYWYRQTLGQGPEFLTYFQNEAQLEKSRLLSDRFSAERPKGSFSTLEIQRTEQGDSAMYLCASSAGIYEQYFGPGTRLTVT.

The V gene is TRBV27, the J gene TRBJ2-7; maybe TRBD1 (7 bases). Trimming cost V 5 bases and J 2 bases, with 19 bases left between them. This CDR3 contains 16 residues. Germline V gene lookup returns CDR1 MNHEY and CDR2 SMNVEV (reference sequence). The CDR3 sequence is CASSGLRQGGTYEQYF. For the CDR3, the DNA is TGTGCCAGCAGTGGGCTAAGACAGGGAGGAACCTACGAGCAGTACTTC.

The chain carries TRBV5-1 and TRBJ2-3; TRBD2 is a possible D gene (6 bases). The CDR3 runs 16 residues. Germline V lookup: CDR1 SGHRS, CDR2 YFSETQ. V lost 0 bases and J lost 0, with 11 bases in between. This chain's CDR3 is CASSLVGRGSTDTQYF. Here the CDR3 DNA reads TGCGCCAGCAGCTTGGTTGGGCGGGGTAGCACAGATACGCAGTATTTT.

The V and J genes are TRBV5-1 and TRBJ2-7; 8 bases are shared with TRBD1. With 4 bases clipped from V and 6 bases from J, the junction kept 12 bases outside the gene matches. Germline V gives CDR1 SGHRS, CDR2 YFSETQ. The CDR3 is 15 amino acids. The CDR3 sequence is CASSISQGASSEQYF. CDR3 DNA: TGCGCCAGCAGCATCTCTCAGGGGGCTAGTAGCGAGCAGTACTTC.

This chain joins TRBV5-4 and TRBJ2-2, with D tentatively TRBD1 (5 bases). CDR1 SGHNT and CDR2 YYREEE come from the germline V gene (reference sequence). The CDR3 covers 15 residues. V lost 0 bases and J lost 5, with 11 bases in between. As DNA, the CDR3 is TGTGCCAGCAGCTTGGACAGGATAAGAACCGGGGAGCTGTTTTTT. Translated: CASSLDRIRTGELFF.

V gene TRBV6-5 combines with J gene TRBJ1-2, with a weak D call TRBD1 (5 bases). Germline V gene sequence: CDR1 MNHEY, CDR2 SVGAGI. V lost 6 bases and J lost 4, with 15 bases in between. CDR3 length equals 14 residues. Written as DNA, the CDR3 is TGTGCCAGCAGAGACGACCAGGGTACCTATGGCTACACCTTC. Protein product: CASRDDQGTYGYTF.